Each of the 27 T cell receptor beta chains below was sequenced from the same sample in a study of blood T cell repertoires in COVID-19. Data came from immunoSEQ multiplex PCR; TCRdb stores just in-frame clones and leaves some out. The sample includes about 140,000 clones, roughly 81% of them seen just once. Sequencing input: peripheral blood. These receptors came from a woman aged 50 to 60 with active or convalescent COVID-19.

Note on this clone: An end of the junction differs from the germline gene, which may be a read error. The chain employs TRBV5-4 and TRBJ1-2; D not resolved. Germline lookup yields CDR1 SGHNT and CDR2 YYREEE (reference sequence). This CDR3 has 13 residues. CDR3 region: CASSLYEDYGYTF. The CDR3 DNA sequence: TGTGCCAGCAGCTTGTACGAGGACTACGGCTACACCTTC.

The rearrangement uses TRBV7-2 and TRBJ2-5; 9 bases are shared with TRBD2. This CDR3 region has 18 residues. Germline CDR1 reads SGHTA; CDR2 reads FQGNSA. Trimming took 4 bases from V and 5 from J; bases not matched to a gene: 17. DNA for the CDR3: TGTGCCAGCAGCTCAGCTAATCGCGGGGGGGGGTCTAGGGAGACCCAGTACTTC. Translation: CASSSANRGGGSRETQYF.

This clone was observed a single time. The chain is built from TRBV7-9 and TRBJ1-1, with D maybe TRBD1 (5 bases). V was trimmed by 2 bases and J by 7 bases, leaving 17 bases between them. The CDR3 runs 15 residues. CDR1 and CDR2 from the germline V gene are SEHNR and FQNEAQ (reference sequence). DNA for the CDR3: TGTGCCAGCAGCTTACCCCCCGGGGGTAAGGGTGAAGCTTTCTTT. Protein sequence: CASSLPPGGKGEAFF.

The chain uses TRBV9 and TRBJ2-1, with 12 nucleotides matching TRBD2. CDR1 is SGDLS, CDR2 YYNGEE, per germline. The CDR3 covers 17 residues. V gave up 0 bases and J gave up 4 bases; unmatched junction bases: 5. The CDR3 loop is CASSVGTSGGYYNEQFF. In nucleotides, the CDR3 is TGTGCCAGCAGCGTAGGCACTAGCGGGGGGTATTACAATGAGCAGTTCTTC.

The V call is TRBV7-3, the J call TRBJ2-5; TRBD1 matches at 7 bases. This CDR3 has 14 amino acids. V shed 2 bases, J shed 5 bases, and the junction held 5 bases outside the gene matches. Germline-derived CDR1 and CDR2 are SGHTA and FQGTGA. Written as DNA, the CDR3 is TGTGCCAGCAGCTTAGAGGGGGCCTGGGAGACCCAGTACTTC. Its protein is CASSLEGAWETQYF. The full variable domain, completed using reference TRBV7-3 and TRBJ2-5, is GAGVSQTPSNKVTEKGKYVELRCDPISGHTALYWYRQSLGQGPEFLIYFQGTGAADDSGLPNDRFFAVRPEGSVSTLKIQRTERGDSAVYLCASSLEGAWETQYFGPGTRLLVL.

This chain uses TRBV28 with TRBJ2-1, with 12 positions matching TRBD2. This CDR3 has 15 residues. The V and J ends lost 6 bases and 7 bases, in that order; junction bases with no gene match: 7. The germline gives CDR1 MDHEN, CDR2 SYDVKM. CDR3 bases: TGTGCCAGCAGGCCACGGACTAGCGGGACTAATGAGCAGTTCTTC. Translating gives CASRPRTSGTNEQFF.

V is TRBV25-1 and J is TRBJ2-1; 9 positions match TRBD1. The germline gives CDR1 MGHDK, CDR2 SYGVNS. The CDR3 extends over 15 amino acids. Trimming cost V 5 bases and J 4 bases; bases outside gene matches: 6. In nucleotides, the CDR3 is TGTGCCAGCAGTCGCCCCGGGACAGGGTACAATGAGCAGTTCTTC. Translation: CASSRPGTGYNEQFF.

The chain recombines TRBV5-4 with TRBJ2-7, with 9 nucleotides matching TRBD1. This CDR3 comprises 16 residues. The V and J ends lost 4 bases and 0 bases, in that order; junction bases with no gene match: 8. Germline V gene lookup returns CDR1 SGHNT and CDR2 YYREEE (reference sequence). The CDR3 sequence: CASSVVTGGSSYEQYF. CDR3 coding DNA: TGTGCCAGCAGCGTCGTAACAGGGGGCAGCTCCTACGAGCAGTACTTC.

V usage is TRBV6-1 and J usage is TRBJ1-3; D is perhaps TRBD1 (6 bases). Germline V gene data show CDR1 as MNHNS and CDR2 as SASEGT. Between the trimmed V and J ends, which lost 5 bases and 6 bases, there was a span of 14 bases. The CDR3 spans 14 residues. As DNA, the CDR3 is TGTGCCAGCAGTCTCCGGGACACCCAAAACACCATATATTTT. Amino acids: CASSLRDTQNTIYF.

J is TRBJ1-1 and V is TRBV20-1; D remains unclear. V was cut by 8 bases and J by 1 base, with 8 bases left in between. The CDR3 has 11 amino acids. Germline V CDR1 and CDR2: DFQATT, SNEGSKA (reference sequence). In DNA form, the CDR3 reads TGCAGTCCTCGACAGAACACTGAAGCTTTCTTT. It codes for CSPRQNTEAFF.

This chain connects TRBV11-2 to TRBJ1-4; D might be TRBD1 (6 bases). Germline V CDR1 and CDR2: SGHAT, FQNNGV. The CDR3 sequence is 15 residues long. The V end lost 1 base, the J end lost 7 bases, and 13 bases lay between the germline ends. CDR3 bases: TGTGCCAGCAGCTTAGCGGGGGGCGCCGCTGAAAAACTGTTTTTT. Its protein is CASSLAGGAAEKLFF.

The CDR3 region is CASGGTSGNPDTQYF. The CDR3, as DNA: TGCGCCAGCGGGGGGACTAGCGGGAACCCAGATACGCAGTATTTT. The chain links TRBV5-1 to TRBJ2-3; 13 nucleotides align to TRBD2. J gave up 4 bases and V 7 bases, and 6 bases lay outside the gene matches. The CDR3 covers 15 residues. Germline loops: CDR1 SGHRS, CDR2 YFSETQ.

This clone was detected only once. This chain uses TRBV28 with TRBJ1-5; 9 nucleotides line up with TRBD1. Germline loops: CDR1 MDHEN, CDR2 SYDVKM. CDR3 length equals 15 residues. With V trimmed by 2 bases and J by 6 bases, 5 bases remained unmatched. The CDR3 DNA is TGTGCCAGCAGTTTAGAGACAGGGGGACGTCAGCCCCAGCATTTT. Amino acids: CASSLETGGRQPQHF.

The V call is TRBV28, the J call TRBJ1-2; a weak D match, TRBD1 (6 bases). V lost 2 bases and J 0 bases, leaving 13 bases between the germline ends. This CDR3 comprises 16 residues. The germline gives CDR1 MDHEN, CDR2 SYDVKM. The CDR3 coding sequence is TGTGCCAGCAGTTTAGCAGGGGTTGGACCTAACTATGGCTACACCTTC. Protein: CASSLAGVGPNYGYTF.

This rearrangement joins TRBV12-3 or TRBV12-4 to TRBJ2-5; possibly TRBD2 for D (6 bases). This CDR3 has 12 amino acids. V shed 4 bases and J shed 3 bases, with 6 bases lying between them. CDR3 loop: CASSWGEETQYF. The DNA for the CDR3 is TGTGCCAGCAGTTGGGGGGAAGAGACCCAGTACTTC.

This chain joins TRBV30 and TRBJ2-5, with 7 bases that match TRBD2. CDR1 and CDR2 (germline): GTSNPN, SVGIG (reference sequence). The CDR3 spans 13 residues. V lost 0 bases to trimming and J lost 5 bases; unmatched junction nucleotides: 3. CDR3 in DNA: TGTGCCTGGAGTGTAGCGGGGTGGGAGACCCAGTACTTC. Translation: CAWSVAGWETQYF.

CDR3 sequence reads: CASSLTGTSAYNEQFF. CDR3 nucleotide sequence: TGTGCCAGCAGCTTAACGGGGACTAGCGCGTACAATGAGCAGTTCTTC. V gene TRBV7-3 combines with J gene TRBJ2-1, with 10 bases fitting TRBD2. Germline CDR1 reads SGHTA; CDR2 reads FQGTGA. The V and J ends lost 0 bases and 4 bases, in that order; junction bases with no gene match: 3. The CDR3 totals 16 residues.

CDR3 nucleotides: TGTGCCAGCAGCTTCGGCGGGAGGGCGGATACGCAGTATTTT. This codes for CASSFGGRADTQYF. This chain links TRBV7-9 with TRBJ2-3, with TRBD2 matching 9 bases. The CDR3 loop spans 14 amino acids. Germline CDR1 reads SEHNR; CDR2 reads FQNEAQ (reference sequence). The V gene end was trimmed by 3 bases and the J gene end by 6 bases; junction bases not matched to a gene: 4. The complete variable domain, with remaining parts taken from reference TRBV7-9 and TRBJ2-3, reads DTGVSQNPRHKITKRGQNVTFRCDPISEHNRLYWYRQTLGQGPEFLTYFQNEAQLEKSRLLSDRFSAERPKGSFSTLEIQRTEQGDSAMYLCASSFGGRADTQYFGPGTRLTVL.

The chain joins TRBV5-1 to TRBJ1-1; 9 bases align to TRBD1. CDR3 length: 15 residues. V shed 3 bases and J 3 bases; nucleotides not matched to a gene: 6. Per the germline V gene, CDR1 is SGHRS and CDR2 is YFSETQ. The CDR3 loop reads CASSSSGTGHTEAFF. The CDR3 bases are TGCGCCAGCAGCTCCTCCGGGACAGGGCACACTGAAGCTTTCTTT.

This clone was seen just once. J is TRBJ2-2 and V is TRBV28; TRBD2 matches 7 bases. The CDR3 is made up of 15 amino acids. The germline V gene encodes CDR1 MDHEN and CDR2 SYDVKM. V lost 6 bases and J lost 2; bases outside the gene matches: 6. CDR3 bases: TGTGCCAGCAGGCTGCCGGGACTAAACACCGGGGAGCTGTTTTTT. It specifies CASRLPGLNTGELFF.

The chain recombines TRBV5-1 with TRBJ2-3; the D is unclear. CDR1 SGHRS and CDR2 YFSETQ come from the germline V gene. This CDR3 is built from 13 residues. With 1 base removed from V and 4 bases from J, the gap between germline ends came to 7 bases. The CDR3 DNA follows: TGCGCCAGCAGCTTGACCAGCGCAGATACGCAGTATTTT. Encoded protein: CASSLTSADTQYF. The full variable domain, rest sourced from reference TRBV5-1 and TRBJ2-3, is KAGVTQTPRYLIKTRGQQVTLSCSPISGHRSVSWYQQTPGQGLQFLFEYFSETQRNKGNFPGRFSGRQFSNSRSEMNVSTLELGDSALYLCASSLTSADTQYFGPGTRLTVL.

The chain recombines TRBV5-6 with TRBJ2-1, with TRBD1 identical over 10 bases. The V gene's germline CDR1 is SGHDT and CDR2 YYEEEE. The CDR3 consists of 16 residues. V trimming: 3 bases; J trimming: 5 bases; junction bases outside the gene matches: 8. The CDR3 spells CASSWGWTGGNNEQFF. The CDR3 DNA reads TGTGCCAGCAGCTGGGGATGGACAGGGGGAAACAATGAGCAGTTCTTC.

This clone was counted between two and nine times. J is TRBJ2-1 and V is TRBV18; 7 bases match TRBD2. Germline CDR1 reads KGHSH; CDR2 reads LQKENI. Trimming removed 5 bases from V and 4 bases from J; junction bases left unmatched: 5. The CDR3 length is 14 residues. CDR3 protein: CASSSASGYNEQFF. DNA of the CDR3: TGTGCCAGCTCATCGGCTAGCGGATACAATGAGCAGTTCTTC.

This clone was counted a few times. V gene TRBV4-2 combines with J gene TRBJ1-2; 10 nucleotides align to TRBD1. CDR3 length: 16 amino acids. The germline V gene has CDR1 LGHNA and CDR2 YNFKEQ. The V and J ends lost 1 base and 4 bases, in that order; junction bases with no gene match: 6. CDR3 nucleotide sequence: TGTGCCAGCAGCCAAGGGGGGACAGGGGTTTTCTATGGCTACACCTTC. Residues: CASSQGGTGVFYGYTF.

This CDR3 is CASGRTGFTDTQYF. The CDR3 DNA is TGTGCCAGCGGAAGGACAGGGTTCACAGATACGCAGTATTTT. This rearrangement joins TRBV6-5 to TRBJ2-3; 8 nucleotides line up with TRBD1. Per the germline V gene, CDR1 is MNHEY and CDR2 is SVGAGI. Unmatched junction bases numbered 6, after V lost 8 bases and J lost 2 bases. The CDR3 is 14 amino acids.

This clone appeared a single time. Other DNA sequences within the sample encode an identical CDR3. The chain has TRBV7-2 and TRBJ2-7; tentatively, D is TRBD2 (6 bases). This CDR3 has 15 amino acids. V shed 0 bases and J shed 7 bases, with 16 bases lying between them. Germline-derived CDR1 and CDR2 are SGHTA and FQGNSA. CDR3 sequence reads: CASSLAVAAPREQYF. The CDR3 DNA reads TGTGCCAGCAGCTTAGCGGTAGCGGCCCCCCGGGAGCAGTACTTC.

The rearrangement uses TRBV4-2 and TRBJ2-1; 10 bases map to TRBD2. The CDR3 contains 19 residues. Germline V gives CDR1 LGHNA, CDR2 YNFKEQ. J lost 4 bases, V lost 3 bases, and 15 bases had no gene match. The CDR3 DNA sequence: TGTGCCAGCAGCCAGATCAGCGACCTTAGCGGGGGGTCATACAATGAGCAGTTCTTC. Its translation: CASSQISDLSGGSYNEQFF.